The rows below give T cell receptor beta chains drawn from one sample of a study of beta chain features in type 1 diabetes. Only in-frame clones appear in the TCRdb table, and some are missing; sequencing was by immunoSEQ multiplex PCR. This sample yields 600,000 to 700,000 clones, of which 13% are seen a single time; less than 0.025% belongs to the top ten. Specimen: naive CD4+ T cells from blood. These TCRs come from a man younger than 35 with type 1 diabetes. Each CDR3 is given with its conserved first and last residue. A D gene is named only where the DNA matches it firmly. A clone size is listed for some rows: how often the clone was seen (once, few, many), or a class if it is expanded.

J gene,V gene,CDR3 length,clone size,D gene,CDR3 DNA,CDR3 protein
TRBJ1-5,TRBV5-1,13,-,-,TGCGCCAGCAGCTTAGACGTTAATCAGCCCCAGCATTTT,CASSLDVNQPQHF
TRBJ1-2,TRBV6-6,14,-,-,TGTGCCAGCAGCAAGTGGGGGATTAACTATGGCTACACCTTC,CASSKWGINYGYTF
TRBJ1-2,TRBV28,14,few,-,TGTGCCAGCAGTTGGGCAGTCGGAAACTATGGCTACACCTTC,CASSWAVGNYGYTF
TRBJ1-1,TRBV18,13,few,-,TGTGCCAGCTCACCAGACCAGAACACTGAAGCTTTCTTT,CASSPDQNTEAFF
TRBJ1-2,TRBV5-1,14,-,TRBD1,TGCGCCAGCAGCCCCGGGACAGGGCCGGAAGGCTACACCTTC,CASSPGTGPEGYTF
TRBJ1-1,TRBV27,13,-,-,TGTGCCAGCAGTTTATCGGGCTTCACTGAAGCTTTCTTT,CASSLSGFTEAFF
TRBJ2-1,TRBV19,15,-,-,TGTGCCAGTAGTATGGGCAGGACCATCTTCAGTGAGCAGTTCTTC,CASSMGRTIFSEQFF
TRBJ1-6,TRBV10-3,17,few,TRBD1,TGTGCCATCAGTGCCCCTGAGACAGGGTCGGGTAATTCACCCCTCCACTTT,CAISAPETGSGNSPLHF
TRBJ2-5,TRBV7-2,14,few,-,TGTGCCAGCAGCCGTAGGGGACGGCAAGAGACCCAGTACTTC,CASSRRGRQETQYF
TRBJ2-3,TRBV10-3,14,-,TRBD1,TGTGCCTCCAGGGGGCAGGGGGCTCAAGATACGCAGTATTTT,CASRGQGAQDTQYF
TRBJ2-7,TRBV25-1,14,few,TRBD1,TGTGCCAGCGGGCTGTCGGGACAGGGGGGAAAGCAGTACTTC,CASGLSGQGGKQYF
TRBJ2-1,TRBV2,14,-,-,TGTGCCAGCAGGGGGACGAGCTCCTACAATGAGCAGTTCTTC,CASRGTSSYNEQFF
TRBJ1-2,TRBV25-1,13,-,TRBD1,TGTGCCAGCAGTGGACAGGGTCCCCATGGCTACACCTTC,CASSGQGPHGYTF
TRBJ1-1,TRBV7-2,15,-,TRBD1,TGTGCCAGCAGCTTAGTAGGGACAGGGATCGCTGAAGCTTTCTTT,CASSLVGTGIAEAFF
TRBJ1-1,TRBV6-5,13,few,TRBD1,TGTGCCAGCAGAATCCAGGGGGACACTGAAGCTTTCTTT,CASRIQGDTEAFF
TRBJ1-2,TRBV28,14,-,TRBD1,TGTGCCAGCAGTGGGACAGGGAGGGACTATGGCTACACCTTC,CASSGTGRDYGYTF
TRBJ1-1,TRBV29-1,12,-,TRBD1,TGCAGCGTTAACGACAGGGCAATAGAAGCTTTCTTT,CSVNDRAIEAFF
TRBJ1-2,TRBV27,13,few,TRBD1,TGTGCCAGCAGTTTATCGAGGGGGCGCGGCTACACCTTC,CASSLSRGRGYTF
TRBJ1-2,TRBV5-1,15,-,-,TGCGCCAGCAGCTTGGCTTCAGGGATGGATTATGGCTACACCTTC,CASSLASGMDYGYTF
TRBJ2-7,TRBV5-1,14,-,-,TGCGCCAGCAGCTTGGTAGACGGCTTCTACGAGCAGTACTTC,CASSLVDGFYEQYF
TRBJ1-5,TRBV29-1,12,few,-,TGCAGCGTCGGAGCCGATAATCAGCCCCAGCATTTT,CSVGADNQPQHF
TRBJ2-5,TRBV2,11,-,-,TGTGCCAGCAGGAGGGCGGAGACCCAGTACTTC,CASRRAETQYF
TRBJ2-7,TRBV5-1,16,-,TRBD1,TGCGCCAGCAGCTTGGAGAGGACAGGGTTAGCCTACGAGCAGTACTTC,CASSLERTGLAYEQYF
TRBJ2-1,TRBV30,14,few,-,TGTGCCTGGAGTGGCAGGCTCTCCTACAATGAGCAGTTCTTC,CAWSGRLSYNEQFF
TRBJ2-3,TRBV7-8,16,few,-,TGTGCCAGCAGCTCTAGGAACGGGGGACCCACAGATACGCAGTATTTT,CASSSRNGGPTDTQYF
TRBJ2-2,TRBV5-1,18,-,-,TGCGCCAGCCGAACCAATTCACAGAGCCTAACGTACACCGGGGAGCTGTTTTTT,CASRTNSQSLTYTGELFF
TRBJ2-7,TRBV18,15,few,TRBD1,TGTGCCAGCTCACCGCAACAGGGGGATAGCTACGAGCAGTACTTC,CASSPQQGDSYEQYF
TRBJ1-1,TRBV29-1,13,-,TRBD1,TGCAGCGGGGGACAGGGAGGTTTGACTGAAGCTTTCTTT,CSGGQGGLTEAFF
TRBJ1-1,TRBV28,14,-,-,TGTGCCAGCAGTTTCGCACAAGCCCTACAGGAAGCTTTCTTT,CASSFAQALQEAFF
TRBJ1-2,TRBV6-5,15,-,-,TGTGCCAGCAGCTACACTGAAACAGGGAACTATGGCTACACCTTC,CASSYTETGNYGYTF
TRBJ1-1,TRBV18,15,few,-,TGTGCCAGCTCACCGTTGGGACCTCCGAACACTGAAGCTTTCTTT,CASSPLGPPNTEAFF
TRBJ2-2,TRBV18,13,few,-,TGTGCCAGCTCCGCCTCCGACACCGGGGAGCTGTTTTTT,CASSASDTGELFF
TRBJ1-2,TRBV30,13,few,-,TGTGCCTGGAGTGTCGGACAGATATATGGCTACACCTTC,CAWSVGQIYGYTF
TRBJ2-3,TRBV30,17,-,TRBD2,TGTGCCTGGAGTTATCTGTTTAGCGGGGGTGTAGCAGATACGCAGTATTTT,CAWSYLFSGGVADTQYF
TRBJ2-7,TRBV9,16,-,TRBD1,TGTGCCAGCAGCGGTCCCGGACAGGGCTTCTCCTACGAGCAGTACTTC,CASSGPGQGFSYEQYF
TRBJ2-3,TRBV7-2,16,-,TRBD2,TGTGCCAGCAGCCTAATAGCGGGGGTGTCCACAGATACGCAGTATTTT,CASSLIAGVSTDTQYF
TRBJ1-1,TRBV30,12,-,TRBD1,TGTGCCTGGCGGACGACAGGGACTGAAGCTTTCTTT,CAWRTTGTEAFF
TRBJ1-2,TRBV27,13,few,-,TGTGCCAGCAGTTTACGAGGGGTCCATGGCTACACCTTC,CASSLRGVHGYTF
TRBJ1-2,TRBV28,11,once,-,TGTGCCAGCAGTTTATTAGATGGCTACACCTTC,CASSLLDGYTF
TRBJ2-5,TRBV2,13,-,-,TGTGCCAGCAGCCCCGGGATCCAAGAGACCCAGTACTTC,CASSPGIQETQYF
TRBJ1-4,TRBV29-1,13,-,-,TGCAGCGTTCAACCGCAGGGTAATGAAAAACTGTTTTTT,CSVQPQGNEKLFF
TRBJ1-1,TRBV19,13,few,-,TGTGCTACCGGACAGATGATGAACACTGAAGCTTTCTTT,CATGQMMNTEAFF
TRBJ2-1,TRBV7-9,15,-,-,TGTGCCAGCAGCAACACAGGAGCATTTTACAATGAGCAGTTCTTC,CASSNTGAFYNEQFF
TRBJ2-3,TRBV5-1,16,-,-,TGCGCCAGCAGCTTGGCACCCCGGGTAGCAACAGATACGCAGTATTTT,CASSLAPRVATDTQYF
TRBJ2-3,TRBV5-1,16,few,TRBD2,TGCGCCAGCAGCCCTCCTAGCGGGGGGAACACAGATACGCAGTATTTT,CASSPPSGGNTDTQYF